This TCR beta chain was captured by sequencing in a study of naive and memory T cell subsets. Study-level points and caveats: Over 85% of naive TCR sequences appeared only once, unlike memory subsets. The power law exponent of TCR abundance differed between naive and memory cells. A few larger clonotypes appeared in naive repertoires, especially CD8, possibly memory cells re-expressing CD45RA. From naive to CM, EM and EMRA, diversity decreased and Gini increased.

This clonotype was seen more than once but under ten times. Its antigen is still unknown. Two oligonucleotides, mixed equimolar, formed the beta constant-region primer covering TRBC1 and TRBC2. Four rounds of PCR amplified the ligated cDNA using nested alpha and beta constant-region primers plus SP2. Using its own MiXCR run on the UMI-ligation and nested PCR reads, TCRdb lists one record per CDR3 protein. The sample holds 90,000 to 120,000 distinct CDR3 sequences, more than 12% seen once. CDR3 length equals 14 residues. This clonotype was obtained from a human donor in good health. Source material: naive CD8+ T cells from blood. The J gene is TRBJ2-7, the V gene TRBV21-1; the table's D gene call, TRBD2, was not cross checked with the DNA. TRBV21-1 has pseudogene status. For the CDR3, the DNA is TGTGCCAGCAGGAGCGGGGGGCTACACTACGAGCAGTACTTC. Its translation is CASRSGGLHYEQYF.